This is a list of T cell receptor beta chains from one sample in a study of cytomegalovirus exposure and HLA in healthy donors. TCRdb's table, derived via immunoSEQ multiplex PCR, lists solely in-frame clones and lacks some. The sample shows 85,000 to 95,000 clones, 76% of them seen only once. The material sequenced was PBMCs. Source of these receptors: a young man in good health and CMV-seropositive. CDR3s include the opening cysteine and the closing phenylalanine or tryptophan.

j_call v_call cdr3_length cdr3_aa
TRBJ2-5 TRBV6-5 13 CASSYLGEETQYF
TRBJ1-1 TRBV29-1 13 CSVVGQTNTEAFF
TRBJ2-3 TRBV2 15 CASLYLHRAADTQYF
TRBJ2-1 TRBV19 15 CASSVGLAGGNEQFF
TRBJ2-5 TRBV28 15 CASSLFRGPGETQYF
TRBJ1-2 TRBV10-3 13 CATWDRGLYGYTF
TRBJ2-3 TRBV18 17 CASSRALTRLASDTQYF
TRBJ2-7 TRBV6-5 13 CASSYGTTEEQYF
TRBJ2-1 TRBV11-2 11 CASRRGTSEFF
TRBJ2-5 TRBV18 12 CASSPTRETQYF
TRBJ2-7 TRBV5-5 14 CASSLGRTSNEQYF
TRBJ1-1 TRBV7-3 16 CASSLVSSGQNTEAFF
TRBJ2-7 TRBV4-2 16 CASSQDMELAGDEQYF
TRBJ2-5 TRBV28 13 CASIHGVTETQYF
TRBJ1-5 TRBV5-6 14 CASRLAGGRQPQHF
TRBJ2-1 TRBV10-1 17 CASSEWYRPHRGNEQFF
TRBJ2-7 TRBV27 14 CASSLTAVHYEQYF
TRBJ1-2 TRBV15 14 CATSRSTSGYGYTF
TRBJ2-5 TRBV4-2 15 CASSLEGAGRETQYF
TRBJ1-5 TRBV7-8 17 CASSWGWTGIENQPQHF
TRBJ1-5 TRBV2 14 CASSERLSGQPQHF
TRBJ1-2 TRBV6-5 15 CASSYGGSANYGYTF
TRBJ2-2 TRBV6-5 16 CASSYSTSGSTGELFF
TRBJ1-5 TRBV5-8 11 CASGRPRAQHF
TRBJ1-2 TRBV2 15 CASSERGTGAGGYTF
TRBJ2-2 TRBV11-3 12 CASSPRTGELFF
TRBJ1-5 TRBV10-2 15 CASSEPTVSNQPQHF
TRBJ2-7 TRBV9 14 CASSVGGRSYEQYF
TRBJ1-2 TRBV6-1 17 CASSELGQVLSVYGYTF
TRBJ2-3 TRBV29-1 13 CSVAPGSTDTQYF
TRBJ1-2 TRBV27 13 CASSYRQGTGYTF
TRBJ2-1 TRBV7-9 15 CASSFAGGPSNEQFF
TRBJ1-3 TRBV4-1 15 CASSPVRGSGNTIYF
. TRBV30 15 CAWSVQTSEAYEQYF
TRBJ1-2 TRBV29-1 12 CSVEGQEGGYTF
TRBJ1-1 TRBV9 17 CASSVGGTGQRNTEAFF